Following are 23 T cell receptor beta chains from one sample sequenced in a study of shared clonotypes between healthy human individuals. CD45RO-negative cells were positively selected for CCR7, leaving out terminally differentiated effector memory CD45RA+ cells. Sequenced by immunoSEQ multiplex PCR; TCRdb stores in-frame clones only, minus some. The data hold about 2 million clones, with about 95% observed a single time. The sample consisted of naive CD8+ T cells sorted from blood. These receptors all stem from a man younger than 35 in good health.

This clone was detected once. This chain connects TRBV6-6 to TRBJ2-7, with D possibly being TRBD1 (5 bases). Trimming pared 1 base from V and 3 bases from J, leaving 13 bases between. Germline-derived CDR1 and CDR2 are MNHNY and SVGAGI (reference sequence). The CDR3 is 15 amino acids. CDR3 bases: TGTGCCAGCAGTTACTTAACAGGTACTCACTACGAGCAGTACTTC. Amino acids: CASSYLTGTHYEQYF.

The chain recombines TRBV4-2 with TRBJ2-3; D perhaps matches TRBD2 (7 bases). This CDR3 region has 13 residues. CDR1 LGHNA and CDR2 YNFKEQ come from the germline V gene. The V end lost 4 bases, the J end lost 6 bases, and 11 bases lay between the germline ends. The DNA of the CDR3 is TGTGCCAGCAGCCGGGGGGGCTCGGATACGCAGTATTTT. Its protein product is CASSRGGSDTQYF.

The chain employs TRBV7-6 and TRBJ2-1; 11 nucleotides align to TRBD2. This CDR3 spans 15 amino acids. CDR1 and CDR2 from the germline V gene are SGHVS and FNYEAQ. Losses at the gene ends were 1 base for V and 9 bases for J; bases not matched to a gene: 5. The CDR3 nucleotides read TGTGCCAGCAGCTTAGAGGTAGCGGGAGGGCCTGAGCAGTTCTTC. Its translation: CASSLEVAGGPEQFF.

The V and J genes are TRBV11-2 and TRBJ2-3, with D unclear. Germline CDR1 and CDR2: SGHAT and FQNNGV. The CDR3 runs 14 residues. Trimming cost V 2 bases and J 9 bases, with 15 bases left between them. The CDR3 DNA reads as TGTGCCAGCAGCTTAATCCCCGCCGGTGAGACGCAGTATTTT. Amino acids: CASSLIPAGETQYF.

This rearrangement joins TRBV27 to TRBJ1-2; the D gene is possibly TRBD1 (6 bases). The CDR3 is 15 residues long. Trimming pared 2 bases from V and 5 bases from J, leaving 15 bases between. Germline-derived CDR1 and CDR2 are MNHEY and SMNVEV (reference sequence). CDR3 sequence reads: CASSLKSARGYGYTF. The CDR3 coding sequence is TGTGCCAGCAGTTTAAAATCGGCCAGGGGATATGGCTACACCTTC.

This chain joins TRBV29-1 and TRBJ2-1; maybe TRBD2 (6 bases). CDR3 length: 13 amino acids. The V end was cut by 7 bases, the J end by 4 bases, with 14 bases between. Germline CDR1 reads SQVTM; CDR2 reads ANQGSEA. In nucleotides, the CDR3 is TGCAGCGACTTTGTAGCGGAGTACAATGAGCAGTTCTTC. It translates to CSDFVAEYNEQFF.

The chain recombines TRBV11-2 with TRBJ1-1; perhaps TRBD1 as D (5 bases). Trimming stripped 0 bases from V and 8 bases from J, with 10 bases between. Germline CDR1 SGHAT, CDR2 FQNNGV. The CDR3 sequence is 13 residues long. CDR3 sequence reads: CASSLDGAREAFF. In nucleotides, the CDR3 is TGTGCCAGCAGCTTAGATGGGGCGAGAGAAGCTTTCTTT.

The chain has TRBV2 and TRBJ1-5; the D is unclear. Germline loops: CDR1 SNHLY, CDR2 FYNNEI. This CDR3 spans 16 amino acids. The V and J ends lost 3 bases and 4 bases respectively, with 16 bases between them. The CDR3: CASSDLETNPNQPQHF. CDR3 sequence (DNA): TGTGCCAGCAGTGACCTAGAGACCAACCCGAATCAGCCCCAGCATTTT.

Points on this clone: Other DNA variants within this sample encode the same CDR3. The J gene is TRBJ1-1, the V gene TRBV10-2; D unclear. The CDR3 extends over 11 amino acids. Germline V gives CDR1 WSHSY, CDR2 SAAADI. The ends were cut back, 2 bases at V and 8 bases at J, with 6 bases in the middle. The DNA for the CDR3 is TGCGCCAGCAGTGAGGCAGGAGAAGCTTTCTTT. It yields the protein CASSEAGEAFF.

The V gene is TRBV2, the J gene TRBJ2-1; 8 nucleotides align to TRBD2. Per germline, CDR1 SNHLY and CDR2 FYNNEI. V trimming: 7 bases; J trimming: 5 bases; junction bases outside the gene matches: 4. The CDR3 is made up of 13 amino acids. The CDR3: CASKTSGNNEQFF. CDR3 in DNA: TGTGCCAGCAAAACTAGCGGAAACAATGAGCAGTTCTTC.

Note on this clone: The same CDR3 arises from other DNA sequences in this sample as well. The chain joins TRBV18 to TRBJ2-2; D unclear. V shed 3 bases and J shed 3 bases, with 2 bases lying between them. Germline V gives CDR1 KGHSH, CDR2 LQKENI. This CDR3 has 12 amino acids. The CDR3 sequence: CASSPDTGELFF. CDR3 nucleotides: TGTGCCAGCTCACCCGACACCGGGGAGCTGTTTTTT.

This CDR3 is CASSGLQGAEKLFF. For the CDR3, the DNA is TGTGCCAGCAGCGGCTTACAGGGGGCTGAAAAACTGTTTTTT. The chain combines TRBV7-9 with TRBJ1-4; 9 bases agree with TRBD1. The junction had 5 bases not matched to a gene; V was cut back by 5 bases and J by 7 bases. The CDR3 has 14 residues. Germline CDR1 SEHNR, CDR2 FQNEAQ (reference sequence).

The chain employs TRBV19 and TRBJ1-1, with D uncertain. V lost 7 bases and J 7 bases, leaving 13 bases between the germline ends. Germline V gene data show CDR1 as LNHDA and CDR2 as SQIVND (reference sequence). This CDR3 contains 12 residues. The CDR3 DNA is TGTGCCAGTATCGATTACAACGGTGAAGCTTTCTTT. It is translated as CASIDYNGEAFF.

The chain is built from TRBV6-5 and TRBJ2-1, with TRBD1 identical over 8 bases. After removal of 4 bases from V and 2 bases from J, the junction contained 4 bases not matched to a gene. Germline loops: CDR1 MNHEY, CDR2 SVGAGI. The CDR3 loop spans 15 amino acids. The CDR3 DNA reads TGTGCCAGCAGTTCCGCGACAGGGGCCTACAATGAGCAGTTCTTC. Amino acid sequence: CASSSATGAYNEQFF.

The gene calls are TRBV6-1 and TRBJ2-1; the match to TRBD1 covers 8 bases. The V gene end was trimmed by 2 bases and the J gene end by 3 bases; junction bases not matched to a gene: 18. In germline, CDR1 is MNHNS, CDR2 SASEGT. This CDR3 spans 20 amino acids. The CDR3 loop reads CASSELVEIPGQVVYNEQFF. CDR3 DNA sequence: TGTGCCAGCAGTGAATTAGTAGAAATTCCGGGACAGGTAGTCTACAATGAGCAGTTCTTC.

The chain combines TRBV7-9 with TRBJ2-2, with 7 bases aligning to TRBD2. Germline-derived CDR1 and CDR2 are SEHNR and FQNEAQ (reference sequence). V was clipped by 1 base and J by 3 bases; unmatched bases: 8. This CDR3 has 17 amino acids. For the CDR3, the DNA is TGTGCCAGCAGCTTAGGCCTTGAGCGGGGATACACCGGGGAGCTGTTTTTT. This sequence encodes CASSLGLERGYTGELFF.

The chain has TRBV5-6 and TRBJ2-7, with 8 bases lining up with TRBD2. Losses at the gene ends were 0 bases for V and 2 bases for J; bases not matched to a gene: 7. The CDR3 is made up of 16 amino acids. The germline V gene has CDR1 SGHDT and CDR2 YYEEEE. The CDR3 spells CASSLGREGPTYEQYF. The CDR3 DNA reads TGTGCCAGCAGCTTGGGCCGGGAGGGCCCGACCTACGAGCAGTACTTC. Full variable domain (missing parts from reference TRBV5-6 and TRBJ2-7): DAGVTQSPTHLIKTRGQQVTLRCSPKSGHDTVSWYQQALGQGPQFIFQYYEEEERQRGNFPDRFSGHQFPNYSSELNVNALLLGDSALYLCASSLGREGPTYEQYFGPGTRLTVT.

CDR3 loop: CASSLTGLSTEAGELFF. In DNA, the CDR3 is TGTGCCAGCAGCTTAACGGGTTTAAGCACCGAAGCCGGGGAGCTGTTTTTT. The genes are TRBV7-9 and TRBJ2-2, with unresolved D. Germline V gene lookup returns CDR1 SEHNR and CDR2 FQNEAQ (reference sequence). The V gene lost 2 bases and the J gene lost 6 bases, with 19 bases spanning the gap. The length of the CDR3 is 17 residues.

The chain uses TRBV4-1 and TRBJ1-5; tentative D call: TRBD1 (5 bases). CDR3 length: 15 residues. Germline V gene lookup returns CDR1 MGHRA and CDR2 YSYEKL. V was pared by 1 base and J by 3 bases, with 10 bases between. The DNA for the CDR3 is TGCGCCAGCAGCCAAGGGGGAGGGGTCAATCAGCCCCAGCATTTT. Translated, it gives CASSQGGGVNQPQHF.

The chain couples TRBV6-5 to TRBJ2-7, with a weak D call TRBD1 (5 bases). Deletions cut 8 bases from V and 2 bases from J, with 16 bases between. This CDR3 spans 14 amino acids. From germline, CDR1 is MNHEY and CDR2 SVGAGI. The CDR3 is CASSDSMGTYEQYF. The CDR3 DNA follows: TGTGCCAGCTCTGACAGTATGGGGACCTACGAGCAGTACTTC.

The chain has TRBV4-1 and TRBJ2-7; either TRBD1 or TRBD2 may fit D (7 bases each). The V end lost 4 bases, the J end lost 4 bases, and 17 bases lay between the germline ends. The CDR3 is 15 residues long. The germline V gene has CDR1 MGHRA and CDR2 YSYEKL. Here the CDR3 reads CASSPGEGASYEQYF. CDR3 bases: TGCGCCAGCAGCCCCGGGGAGGGGGCTTCGTACGAGCAGTACTTC.

This clone has a handful of counts. Within the sample, other DNA sequences also encode this same CDR3. This sequence joins TRBV29-1 and TRBJ1-1; possible D gene TRBD1, 5 bases. The length of the CDR3 is 11 residues. The V end was cut by 6 bases, the J end by 0 bases, with 5 bases between. The V gene's germline CDR1 is SQVTM and CDR2 ANQGSEA. In nucleotides, the CDR3 is TGCAGCGTGACAGTGAACACTGAAGCTTTCTTT. Its protein product is CSVTVNTEAFF.

In its sample, this clone was seen once. The chain links TRBV11-2 to TRBJ2-7, with a tentative D call TRBD1 (5 bases). This CDR3 contains 15 residues. Germline CDR1 SGHAT, CDR2 FQNNGV. V lost 7 bases to trimming and J lost 1 base, with 17 bases between them. DNA for the CDR3: TGTGCCAGCACTACGACAAGGGGATTGTCCTACGAGCAGTACTTC. Its translation: CASTTTRGLSYEQYF.